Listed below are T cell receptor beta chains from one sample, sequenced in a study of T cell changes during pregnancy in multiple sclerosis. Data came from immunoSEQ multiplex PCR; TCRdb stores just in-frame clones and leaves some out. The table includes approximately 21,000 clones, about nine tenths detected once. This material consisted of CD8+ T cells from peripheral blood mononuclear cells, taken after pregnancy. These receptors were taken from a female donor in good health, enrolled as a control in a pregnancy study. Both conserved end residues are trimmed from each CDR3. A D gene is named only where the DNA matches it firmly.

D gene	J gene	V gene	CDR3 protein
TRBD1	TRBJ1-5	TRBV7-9	ASSLGTGGLGNQPQH
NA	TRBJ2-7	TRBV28	ASQTQEPSYEQY
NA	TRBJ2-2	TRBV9	ASSVTGTGELF
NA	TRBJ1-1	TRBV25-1	ASSVLQEAF
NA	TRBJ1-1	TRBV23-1	ASSQGGKVNTEAF
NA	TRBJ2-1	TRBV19	ASSIKRRILDEQF
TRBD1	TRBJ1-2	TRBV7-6	ASSLQQGNYGYT
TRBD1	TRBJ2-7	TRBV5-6	ASSLRGQGSYEQY
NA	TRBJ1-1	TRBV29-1	SVGLTEAF
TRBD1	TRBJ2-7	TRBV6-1	ASSEETGGLYEQY
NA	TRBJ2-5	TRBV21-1	ASSKGVAGVVETQY
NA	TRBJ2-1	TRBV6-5	ASSYTRGIYNEQF
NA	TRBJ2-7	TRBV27	ASSTRLAYEQY